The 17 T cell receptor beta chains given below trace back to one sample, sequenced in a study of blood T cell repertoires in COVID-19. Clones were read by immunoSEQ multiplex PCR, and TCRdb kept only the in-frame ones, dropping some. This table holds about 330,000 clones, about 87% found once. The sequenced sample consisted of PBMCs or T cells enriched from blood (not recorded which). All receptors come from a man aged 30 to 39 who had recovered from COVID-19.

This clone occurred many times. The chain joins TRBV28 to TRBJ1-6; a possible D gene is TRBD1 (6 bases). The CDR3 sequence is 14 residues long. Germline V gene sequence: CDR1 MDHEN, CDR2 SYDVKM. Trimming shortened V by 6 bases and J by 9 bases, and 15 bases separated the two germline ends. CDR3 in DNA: TGTGCCAGCAGCCCCGTGACAGGAGCTTCACCCCTCCACTTT. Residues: CASSPVTGASPLHF. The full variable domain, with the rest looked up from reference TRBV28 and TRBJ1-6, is DVKVTQSSRYLVKRTGEKVFLECVQDMDHENMFWYRQDPGLGLRLIYFSYDVKMKEKGDIPEGYSVSREKKERFSLILESASTNQTSMYLCASSPVTGASPLHFGNGTRLTVT.

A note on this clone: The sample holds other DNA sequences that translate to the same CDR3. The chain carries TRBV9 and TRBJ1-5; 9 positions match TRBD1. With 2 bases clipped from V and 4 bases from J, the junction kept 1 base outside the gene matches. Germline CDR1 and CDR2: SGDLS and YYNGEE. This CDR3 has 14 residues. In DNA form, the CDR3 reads TGTGCCAGCAGCGTGGGGACAGGGAATCAGCCCCAGCATTTT. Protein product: CASSVGTGNQPQHF.

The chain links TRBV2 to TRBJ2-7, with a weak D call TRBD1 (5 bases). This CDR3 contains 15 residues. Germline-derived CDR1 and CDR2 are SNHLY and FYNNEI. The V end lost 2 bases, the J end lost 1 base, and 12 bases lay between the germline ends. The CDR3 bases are TGTGCCAGCAGTGAATTCCATGACAGATCCTACGAGCAGTACTTC. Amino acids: CASSEFHDRSYEQYF.

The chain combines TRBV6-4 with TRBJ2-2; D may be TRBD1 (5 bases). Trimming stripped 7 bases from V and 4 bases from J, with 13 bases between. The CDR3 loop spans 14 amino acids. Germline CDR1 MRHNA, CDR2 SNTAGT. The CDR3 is CASTPETGTGELFF. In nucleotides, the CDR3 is TGTGCCAGCACCCCTGAAACAGGCACCGGGGAGCTGTTTTTT.

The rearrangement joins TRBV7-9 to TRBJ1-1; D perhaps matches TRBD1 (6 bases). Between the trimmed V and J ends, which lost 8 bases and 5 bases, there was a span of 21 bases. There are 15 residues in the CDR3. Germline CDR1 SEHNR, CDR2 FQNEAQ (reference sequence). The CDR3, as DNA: TGTGCCAGCCGCGGACAGAGGGAATTTGGAACTGAAGCTTTCTTT. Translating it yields CASRGQREFGTEAFF.

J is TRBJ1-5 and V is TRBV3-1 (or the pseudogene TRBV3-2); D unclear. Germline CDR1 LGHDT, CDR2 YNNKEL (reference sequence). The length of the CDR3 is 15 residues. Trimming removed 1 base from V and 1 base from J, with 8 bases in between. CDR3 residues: CASSQGDTSNQPQHF. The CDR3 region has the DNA TGTGCCAGCAGCCAAGGTGACACCAGCAATCAGCCCCAGCATTTT.

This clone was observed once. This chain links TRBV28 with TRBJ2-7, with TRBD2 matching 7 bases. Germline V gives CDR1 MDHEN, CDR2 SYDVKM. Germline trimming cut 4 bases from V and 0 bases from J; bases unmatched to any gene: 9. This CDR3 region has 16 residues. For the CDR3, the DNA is TGTGCCAGCAGTTGGCGGGGGAAAGTCCGCTCCTACGAGCAGTACTTC. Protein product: CASSWRGKVRSYEQYF. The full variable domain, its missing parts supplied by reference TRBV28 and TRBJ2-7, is DVKVTQSSRYLVKRTGEKVFLECVQDMDHENMFWYRQDPGLGLRLIYFSYDVKMKEKGDIPEGYSVSREKKERFSLILESASTNQTSMYLCASSWRGKVRSYEQYFGPGTRLTVT.

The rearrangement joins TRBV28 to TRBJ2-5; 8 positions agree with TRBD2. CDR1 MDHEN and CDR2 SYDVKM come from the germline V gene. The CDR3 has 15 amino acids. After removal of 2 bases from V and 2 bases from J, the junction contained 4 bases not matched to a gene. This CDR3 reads CASSLRGGIQETQYF. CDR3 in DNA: TGTGCCAGCAGTTTACGCGGGGGGATTCAAGAGACCCAGTACTTC.

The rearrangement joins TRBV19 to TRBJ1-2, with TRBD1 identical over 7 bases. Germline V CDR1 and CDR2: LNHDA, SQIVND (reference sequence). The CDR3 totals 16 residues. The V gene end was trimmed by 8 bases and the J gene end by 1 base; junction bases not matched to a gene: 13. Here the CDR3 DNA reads TGTGCCAGTTCCACGATCGCGGGACAGTATAACTATGGCTACACCTTC. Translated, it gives CASSTIAGQYNYGYTF.

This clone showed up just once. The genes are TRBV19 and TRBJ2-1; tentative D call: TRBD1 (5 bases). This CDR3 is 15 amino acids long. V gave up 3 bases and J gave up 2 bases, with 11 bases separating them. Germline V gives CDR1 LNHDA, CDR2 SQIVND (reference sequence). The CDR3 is CASSILQGAYNEQFF. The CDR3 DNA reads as TGTGCCAGTAGTATTTTGCAGGGCGCCTACAATGAGCAGTTCTTC.

CDR3 residues: CASSLQGSPAYGYTF. The CDR3 region has the DNA TGTGCCAGCAGTTTACAGGGGAGCCCAGCCTATGGCTACACCTTC. The rearrangement uses TRBV27 and TRBJ1-2, with D perhaps matching TRBD1 (6 bases). Trimming left V 2 bases short and J 4 bases short, with 14 bases between. Germline CDR1 MNHEY, CDR2 SMNVEV (reference sequence). The CDR3 runs 15 residues.

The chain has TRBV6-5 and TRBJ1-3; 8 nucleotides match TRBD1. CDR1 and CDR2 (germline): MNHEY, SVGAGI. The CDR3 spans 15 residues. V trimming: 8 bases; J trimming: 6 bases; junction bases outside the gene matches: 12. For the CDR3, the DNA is TGTGCCAGCCCCGGCCCTGGACAGGGATTAAACACCATATATTTT. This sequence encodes CASPGPGQGLNTIYF.

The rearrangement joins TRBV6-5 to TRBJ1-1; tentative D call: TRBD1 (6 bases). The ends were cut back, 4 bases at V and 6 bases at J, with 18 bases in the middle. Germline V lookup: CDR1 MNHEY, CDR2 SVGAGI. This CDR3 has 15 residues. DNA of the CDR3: TGTGCCAGCAGTTTTAAGGGGGGGCAAGAGGCTGAAGCTTTCTTT. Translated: CASSFKGGQEAEAFF.

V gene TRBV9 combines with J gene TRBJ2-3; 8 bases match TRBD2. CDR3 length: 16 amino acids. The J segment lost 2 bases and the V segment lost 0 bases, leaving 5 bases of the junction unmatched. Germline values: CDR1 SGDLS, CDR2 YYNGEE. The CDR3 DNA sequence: TGTGCCAGCAGCGTAGGGATAGCGGGGCCCACAGATACGCAGTATTTT. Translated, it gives CASSVGIAGPTDTQYF.

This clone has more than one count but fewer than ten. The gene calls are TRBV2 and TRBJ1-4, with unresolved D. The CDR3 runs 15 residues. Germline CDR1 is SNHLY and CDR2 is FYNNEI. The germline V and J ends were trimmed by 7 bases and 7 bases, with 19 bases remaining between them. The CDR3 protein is CASKNLRSTSEKLFF. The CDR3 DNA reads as TGTGCCAGCAAGAACCTCAGGTCAACAAGTGAAAAACTGTTTTTT.

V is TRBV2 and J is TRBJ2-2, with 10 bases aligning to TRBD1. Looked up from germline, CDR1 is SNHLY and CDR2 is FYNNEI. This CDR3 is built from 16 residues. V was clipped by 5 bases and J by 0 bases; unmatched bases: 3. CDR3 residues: CASSLTGGANTGELFF. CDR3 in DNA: TGTGCCAGCAGTCTGACAGGGGGCGCGAACACCGGGGAGCTGTTTTTT. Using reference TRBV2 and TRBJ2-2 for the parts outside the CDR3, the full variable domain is EPEVTQTPSHQVTQMGQEVILRCVPISNHLYFYWYRQILGQKVEFLVSFYNNEISEKSEIFDDQFSVERPDGSNFTLKIRSTKLEDSAMYFCASSLTGGANTGELFFGEGSRLTVL.

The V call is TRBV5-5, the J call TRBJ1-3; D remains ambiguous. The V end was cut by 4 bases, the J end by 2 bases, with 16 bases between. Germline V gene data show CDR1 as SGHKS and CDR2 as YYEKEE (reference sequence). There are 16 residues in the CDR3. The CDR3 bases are TGTGCCAGCAGCCAGCGGGCGATAAGCGCTGGAAACACCATATATTTT. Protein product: CASSQRAISAGNTIYF. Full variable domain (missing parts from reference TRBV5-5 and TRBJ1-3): DAGVTQSPTHLIKTRGQQVTLRCSPISGHKSVSWYQQVLGQGPQFIFQYYEKEERGRGNFPDRFSARQFPNYSSELNVNALLLGDSALYLCASSQRAISAGNTIYFGEGSWLTVV.